The 7 T cell receptor beta chains below all came from one sample that was sequenced in a study of control samples from healthy donors and cancer patients. Data came from immunoSEQ multiplex PCR; TCRdb stores just in-frame clones and leaves some out. The sample lists some 130,000 clones; around nine tenths were seen once. The specimen was blood. The receptors here all came from a man under 40 in good health.

The genes are TRBV7-2 and TRBJ2-1, with TRBD2 identical over 8 bases. J gave up 6 bases and V 6 bases, and 7 bases lay outside the gene matches. The CDR3 spans 14 residues. CDR1 and CDR2 (germline): SGHTA, FQGNSA. The CDR3 region has the DNA TGTGCCAGCAGAAGCGGGAGTCTCGGCAATGAGCAGTTCTTC. This gives the protein CASRSGSLGNEQFF. The complete variable domain, with remaining parts taken from reference TRBV7-2 and TRBJ2-1, reads GAGVSQSPSNKVTEKGKDVELRCDPISGHTALYWYRQSLGQGLEFLIYFQGNSAPDKSGLPSDRFSAERTGGSVSTLTIQRTQQEDSAVYLCASRSGSLGNEQFFGPGTRLTVL.

The rearrangement joins TRBV28 to TRBJ1-3; possible D gene TRBD1, 5 bases. Germline values: CDR1 MDHEN, CDR2 SYDVKM. Trimming took off 5 bases at V and 0 bases at J, with 14 bases between the two ends. The CDR3 extends over 16 amino acids. CDR3 sequence reads: CASSLAGQSSGNTIYF. The CDR3 nucleotides are TGTGCCAGCAGTCTTGCAGGGCAGAGCTCTGGAAACACCATATATTTT.

This chain connects TRBV4-2 to TRBJ2-1, with D unresolved. The germline gives CDR1 LGHNA, CDR2 YNFKEQ. This CDR3 has 14 amino acids. V lost 0 bases, J lost 6 bases, and 9 bases lay in between. This chain's CDR3 is CASSQEYLVNEQFF. In DNA, the CDR3 is TGTGCCAGCAGCCAAGAGTACTTAGTCAATGAGCAGTTCTTC.

This clone was picked up one time. This chain joins TRBV20-1 and TRBJ1-1; unclear D gene. The CDR3 is 13 residues long. Germline V gives CDR1 DFQATT, CDR2 SNEGSKA (reference sequence). Trimming removed 3 bases at V and 1 base at J, with 9 bases between. For the CDR3, the DNA is TGCAGTGCTAGTTTCAGGACGAACACTGAAGCTTTCTTT. It yields the protein CSASFRTNTEAFF.

This chain connects TRBV19 to TRBJ2-2; possible D gene TRBD2, 5 bases. CDR3 length: 13 amino acids. Trimming left V 10 bases short and J 5 bases short, with 14 bases between. CDR1 LNHDA and CDR2 SQIVND come from the germline V gene (reference sequence). The CDR3: CATAPGGTGELFF. CDR3 DNA sequence: TGTGCCACCGCTCCTGGAGGTACCGGGGAGCTGTTTTTT.

The V call is TRBV4-1, the J call TRBJ2-5; 9 bases are a match to TRBD1. V lost 2 bases and J lost 7; bases outside the gene matches: 8. The CDR3 has 15 amino acids. CDR1 and CDR2 from the germline V gene are MGHRA and YSYEKL. The CDR3 is CASSQRGTGFGTQYF. The CDR3 coding sequence is TGCGCCAGCAGCCAACGCGGGACAGGGTTTGGGACCCAGTACTTC.

The chain couples TRBV5-1 to TRBJ1-1; 7 bases agree with TRBD1. The CDR3 spans 13 residues. CDR1 and CDR2 (germline): SGHRS, YFSETQ. V lost 5 bases and J lost 3; bases outside the gene matches: 4. The CDR3 region is CASSSDRDTEAFF. CDR3 DNA: TGCGCCAGCAGTTCCGACAGGGACACTGAAGCTTTCTTT. The variable domain in full, completed from reference TRBV5-1 and TRBJ1-1, reads KAGVTQTPRYLIKTRGQQVTLSCSPISGHRSVSWYQQTPGQGLQFLFEYFSETQRNKGNFPGRFSGRQFSNSRSEMNVSTLELGDSALYLCASSSDRDTEAFFGQGTRLTVV.